Presented here are 10 T cell receptor beta chains from one specimen sequenced in a study of T cells after yellow fever vaccination. TCRdb re-called the 5' RACE reads through MiXCR, storing one row per CDR3 protein. This sample has under 300,000 distinct CDR3 sequences, with about 7.1% found just once. The material was CD4+ T cells sorted from PBMCs, obtained 15 days after the yellow fever booster vaccination. These receptors came from a man aged 25-45 years who received the YFV17D yellow fever vaccine.

The sample holds a few counts of this clonotype. The chain recombines TRBV7-2 with TRBJ2-7; 11 nucleotides match TRBD2. The trim removed 6 bases at V and 3 bases at J, leaving 10 bases unmatched. Germline V gene lookup returns CDR1 SGHTA and CDR2 FQGNSA. CDR3 length equals 16 residues. The CDR3 region is CASSYRGLAEIYEQYF. CDR3 DNA sequence: TGTGCCAGCAGTTACCGGGGACTAGCGGAGATCTACGAGCAGTACTTC. Full variable domain (missing parts from reference TRBV7-2 and TRBJ2-7): GAGVSQSPSNKVTEKGKDVELRCDPISGHTALYWYRQSLGQGLEFLIYFQGNSAPDKSGLPSDRFSAERTGGSVSTLTIQRTQQEDSAVYLCASSYRGLAEIYEQYFGPGTRLTVT.

This chain links TRBV11-2 with TRBJ2-7; D ambiguous. The CDR3 extends over 15 amino acids. V lost 0 bases and J lost 4, with 13 bases in between. CDR1 and CDR2 from the germline V gene are SGHAT and FQNNGV. The CDR3 protein is CASSLDRWMRYEQYF. CDR3 bases: TGTGCCAGCAGCTTAGATCGCTGGATGAGGTACGAGCAGTACTTC.

This clonotype occurred many times. The genes are TRBV5-1 and TRBJ2-3, with TRBD2 matching 10 bases. This CDR3 has 16 amino acids. Germline assignment: CDR1 SGHRS and CDR2 YFSETQ. Trimming at V came to 1 base and at J to 2 bases, leaving 4 bases not matched to a gene. The CDR3 DNA follows: TGCGCCAGCAGCTTGAGCGGGAGGGTTTCCACAGATACGCAGTATTTT. Residues: CASSLSGRVSTDTQYF.

This clonotype was seen a handful of times. The rearrangement links TRBV7-2 to TRBJ2-3; 7 bases match TRBD2. This CDR3 region has 18 residues. J was trimmed by 2 bases and V by 2 bases; bases with no gene match: 13. The germline V gene has CDR1 SGHTA and CDR2 FQGNSA. The chain's CDR3 is CASSLMAPSGSLTDTQYF. The CDR3 DNA is TGTGCCAGCAGCTTAATGGCGCCTAGCGGTTCCCTCACAGATACGCAGTATTTT.

The chain couples TRBV19 to TRBJ2-2, with D tentatively TRBD2 (6 bases). The CDR3 is 15 residues long. Germline CDR1 LNHDA, CDR2 SQIVND (reference sequence). The germline V and J ends were trimmed by 3 bases and 5 bases, with 13 bases remaining between them. CDR3 coding DNA: TGTGCCAGTAGTATTTCCGGGAGTGGGACCGGGGAGCTGTTTTTT. Its translation: CASSISGSGTGELFF.

This clonotype was seen only a few times. The junction shows a germline mismatch at one end, possibly a read error. V usage is TRBV7-2 and J usage is TRBJ2-5; TRBD1 agrees at 7 bases. The CDR3 runs 13 residues. The V gene's germline CDR1 is SGHTA and CDR2 FQGNSA. The CDR3 nucleotides read TGTGCCAGCAGCCCGGGACAGCAAGGGACCCAGTACTTC. Translated, it gives CASSPGQQGTQYF.

This clonotype was picked up many times. This rearrangement joins TRBV20-1 to TRBJ2-4; D unclear. The germline gives CDR1 DFQATT, CDR2 SNEGSKA (reference sequence). The CDR3 contains 13 residues. The CDR3 sequence is CSRATVAKNIQYF. In DNA, the CDR3 is TGCAGCCGCGCCACTGTAGCCAAAAACATTCAGTACTTC.

V and J are TRBV4-3 and TRBJ2-1; D unresolved. Germline assignment: CDR1 LGHNA and CDR2 YSLEER. The CDR3 is 17 residues long. V lost 0 bases and J lost 4, with 16 bases in between. As DNA, the CDR3 is TGCGCCAGCAGCCAAGATCTGGGGATTATACAATACAATGAGCAGTTCTTC. This encodes CASSQDLGIIQYNEQFF.

V and J are TRBV11-3 and TRBJ2-7, with TRBD2 matching 7 bases. CDR3 length equals 13 residues. From germline, CDR1 is SGHNT and CDR2 YENEEA. The ends lost 4 bases at V and 9 bases at J; junction bases unmatched: 9. CDR3 in DNA: TGTGCCAGCAGCTCCGGGACTAAAGGAGGGCAGTACTTC. This translates into CASSSGTKGGQYF. Filled out from reference TRBV11-3 and TRBJ2-7, the complete variable domain reads EAGVVQSPRYKIIEKKQPVAFWCNPISGHNTLYWYLQNLGQGPELLIRYENEEAVDDSQLPKDRFSAERLKGVDSTLKIQPAELGDSAVYLCASSSGTKGGQYFGPGTRLTVT.

This clonotype was counted between two and nine times. The chain joins TRBV9 to TRBJ2-5, with D hard to call. This CDR3 region has 15 residues. Germline CDR1 SGDLS, CDR2 YYNGEE. Deletions cut 4 bases from V and 1 base from J, with 14 bases between. The CDR3 nucleotides read TGTGCCAGCAGCCCAGAGGCTTGGACCCAAGAGACCCAGTACTTC. Its translation is CASSPEAWTQETQYF.